The 20 T cell receptor beta chains below all came from one sample that was sequenced in a study of B cell selection in AIRE deficiency. Assay used: immunoSEQ multiplex PCR; TCRdb lists only in-frame clones, some missing. The sample has about 24,000 clones; about 96% are singletons. Conventional CD4 T cells were sorted as CD4+CD127+ cells. Sequencing was done on a sample of CD4+CD127+ conventional T cells sorted from PBMCs. The receptors were sampled from a human donor in good health.

This chain joins TRBV14 and TRBJ1-1; D gene uncertain. Germline V lookup: CDR1 SGHDN, CDR2 FVKESK. CDR3 length equals 15 residues. The V end was cut by 1 base, the J end by 0 bases, with 9 bases between. CDR3 DNA: TGTGCCAGCAGCCAAGTACTGCTAATGAACACTGAAGCTTTCTTT. Amino acids: CASSQVLLMNTEAFF.

V and J are TRBV5-8 and TRBJ2-6; possible D gene TRBD1, 6 bases. The CDR3 extends over 17 amino acids. CDR1 is SGHTS, CDR2 YDEGEE, per germline. Trimming took off 4 bases at V and 4 bases at J, with 18 bases between the two ends. The CDR3 here is CASSGRTAQVGANVLTF. CDR3 in DNA: TGTGCCAGCAGCGGACGGACAGCTCAAGTAGGGGCCAACGTCCTGACTTTC.

The chain joins TRBV5-1 to TRBJ1-2; tentative D call: TRBD1 (6 bases). CDR1 SGHRS and CDR2 YFSETQ come from the germline V gene. The CDR3 extends over 14 amino acids. Deletions cut 6 bases from V and 5 bases from J, with 17 bases between. In nucleotides, the CDR3 is TGCGCCAGCACGTCAGGGGAGGGAGATTATGGCTACACCTTC. Its protein is CASTSGEGDYGYTF. The variable domain in full, with the rest retrieved from reference TRBV5-1 and TRBJ1-2, is KAGVTQTPRYLIKTRGQQVTLSCSPISGHRSVSWYQQTPGQGLQFLFEYFSETQRNKGNFPGRFSGRQFSNSRSEMNVSTLELGDSALYLCASTSGEGDYGYTFGSGTRLTVV.

The V and J genes are TRBV2 and TRBJ2-1; D uncertain. CDR3 size: 14 residues. Trimming pared 11 bases from V and 6 bases from J, leaving 20 bases between. Germline CDR1 is SNHLY and CDR2 is FYNNEI. In DNA form, the CDR3 reads TGTGCCTCCCTAAGGAGCAGTTTAGCCAATGAGCAGTTCTTC. It encodes CASLRSSLANEQFF.

The chain combines TRBV27 with TRBJ2-2; D gene unclear. The ends were cut back, 4 bases at V and 2 bases at J, with 5 bases in the middle. Per the germline V gene, CDR1 is MNHEY and CDR2 is SMNVEV (reference sequence). The CDR3 totals 13 residues. The CDR3 loop reads CASSWGNTGELFF. CDR3 nucleotides: TGTGCCAGCAGTTGGGGTAACACCGGGGAGCTGTTTTTT.

The V gene is TRBV5-5, the J gene TRBJ2-7; D call uncertain. The CDR3 is made up of 14 amino acids. Germline loops: CDR1 SGHKS, CDR2 YYEKEE (reference sequence). V was trimmed by 6 bases and J by 3 bases, leaving 16 bases between them. CDR3: CASTRSESLYEQYF. The CDR3 DNA reads TGTGCCAGCACCAGATCCGAATCCCTCTACGAGCAGTACTTC.

The chain links TRBV15 to TRBJ2-7, with 8 bases aligning to TRBD2. CDR1 and CDR2 from the germline V gene are LNHNV and YYDKDF (reference sequence). Losses at the gene ends were 0 bases for V and 2 bases for J; bases not matched to a gene: 9. This CDR3 is built from 17 residues. This chain's CDR3 is CATSRDGGSGATYEQYF. The CDR3 DNA reads TGTGCCACCAGCAGAGATGGAGGTAGCGGGGCAACCTACGAGCAGTACTTC.

This sequence joins TRBV4-3 and TRBJ2-5, with 9 bases aligning to TRBD2. Trimming took 1 base from V and 5 from J; bases not matched to a gene: 5. Germline V gene data show CDR1 as LGHNA and CDR2 as YSLEER. The CDR3 spans 15 residues. The CDR3 DNA reads TGCGCCAGCAGCCAAGCCCTAGCGGGGAAGGAGACCCAGTACTTC. This sequence encodes CASSQALAGKETQYF.

This chain links TRBV4-3 with TRBJ1-4, with D perhaps TRBD1 (6 bases). Per the germline V gene, CDR1 is LGHNA and CDR2 is YSLEER. CDR3 size: 13 residues. Trimming shortened V by 9 bases and J by 8 bases, and 16 bases separated the two germline ends. In DNA form, the CDR3 reads TGCGCCAGTTCGGGGGGGCTCGGGGAAAAACTGTTTTTT. It specifies CASSGGLGEKLFF.

The rearrangement joins TRBV2 to TRBJ2-2; 10 nucleotides match TRBD1. Germline lookup yields CDR1 SNHLY and CDR2 FYNNEI. V lost 7 bases, J lost 4 bases, and 9 bases stayed unmatched. The CDR3 contains 16 residues. In nucleotides, the CDR3 is TGTGCCAGCACCCCTGAGACAGGGGGCGTCACCGGGGAGCTGTTTTTT. Its translation is CASTPETGGVTGELFF. Using reference TRBV2 and TRBJ2-2 for the parts outside the CDR3, the full variable domain is EPEVTQTPSHQVTQMGQEVILRCVPISNHLYFYWYRQILGQKVEFLVSFYNNEISEKSEIFDDQFSVERPDGSNFTLKIRSTKLEDSAMYFCASTPETGGVTGELFFGEGSRLTVL.

V usage is TRBV6-5 and J usage is TRBJ2-3; tentatively, D is TRBD2 (6 bases). CDR3 size: 12 residues. Per the germline V gene, CDR1 is MNHEY and CDR2 is SVGAGI. The germline V and J ends were trimmed by 8 bases and 2 bases, with 8 bases remaining between them. The CDR3 DNA sequence: TGTGCCAGCCGGGGGTACACAGATACGCAGTATTTT. It translates to CASRGYTDTQYF.

The chain uses TRBV27 and TRBJ1-1; D is unclear. V was cut by 0 bases and J by 1 base, with 12 bases left in between. The germline V gene encodes CDR1 MNHEY and CDR2 SMNVEV (reference sequence). There are 16 residues in the CDR3. DNA of the CDR3: TGTGCCAGCAGTTTATCGAATGTTTGGGGGAACACTGAAGCTTTCTTT. This codes for CASSLSNVWGNTEAFF.

The rearrangement links TRBV18 to TRBJ2-1; D is uncertain. CDR1 is KGHSH, CDR2 LQKENI, per germline. Between the trimmed V and J ends, which lost 2 bases and 9 bases, there was a span of 17 bases. The CDR3 contains 15 residues. This chain's CDR3 is CASSPISASQFEQFF. The CDR3 nucleotides read TGTGCCAGCTCACCAATATCGGCGTCCCAATTTGAGCAGTTCTTC.

V is TRBV5-1 and J is TRBJ2-4, with D tentatively TRBD2 (7 bases). V lost 0 bases, J lost 6 bases, and 13 bases lay in between. The CDR3 is 15 residues long. Germline assignment: CDR1 SGHRS and CDR2 YFSETQ. CDR3 in DNA: TGCGCCAGCAGCTTGGCGGGGGGCACGATAAACATTCAGTACTTC. Translated, it gives CASSLAGGTINIQYF.

The chain links TRBV2 to TRBJ1-2; perhaps TRBD1 as D (5 bases). V was clipped by 3 bases and J by 6 bases, with 11 bases between them. The CDR3 contains 13 residues. Germline V gene sequence: CDR1 SNHLY, CDR2 FYNNEI. CDR3 amino acids: CASSEAGFNGYTF. The CDR3 DNA sequence: TGTGCCAGCAGTGAGGCAGGGTTCAATGGCTACACCTTC.

The V and J genes are TRBV6-1 and TRBJ2-5; D not certain. Germline assignment: CDR1 MNHNS and CDR2 SASEGT. This CDR3 has 15 amino acids. V was pared by 0 bases and J by 1 base, with 9 bases between. The CDR3 bases are TGTGCCAGCAGTGAAGCCCTGACGGGCCAAGAGACCCAGTACTTC. Translation: CASSEALTGQETQYF.

The chain is built from TRBV7-9 and TRBJ1-4; tentative D call: TRBD1 (6 bases). Germline assignment: CDR1 SEHNR and CDR2 FQNEAQ (reference sequence). V lost 6 bases, J lost 1 base, and 12 bases lay in between. There are 15 residues in the CDR3. The CDR3 region is CASSSGAITNEKLFF. In DNA form, the CDR3 reads TGTGCCAGCAGTTCAGGGGCAATAACTAATGAAAAACTGTTTTTT.

The V and J genes are TRBV5-1 and TRBJ1-2; D gene unclear. This CDR3 has 16 residues. Germline CDR1 SGHRS, CDR2 YFSETQ. The V gene lost 4 bases and the J gene lost 2 bases, with 18 bases spanning the gap. In DNA, the CDR3 is TGCGCCAGCAGCCCCCGCGAACGTGGAGTCAACTATGGCTACACCTTC. Translating it yields CASSPRERGVNYGYTF.

The chain links TRBV6-4 to TRBJ1-6; D gene unclear. The V and J ends lost 5 bases and 7 bases respectively, with 9 bases between them. This CDR3 region has 13 residues. Germline V gene lookup returns CDR1 MRHNA and CDR2 SNTAGT. The CDR3 here is CASSREWNSPLHF. The DNA of the CDR3 is TGTGCCAGCAGTAGGGAGTGGAATTCACCCCTCCACTTT.

The V call is TRBV7-9, the J call TRBJ1-6; 7 nucleotides match TRBD1. Germline CDR1 and CDR2: SEHNR and FQNEAQ (reference sequence). CDR3 length equals 14 residues. V was clipped by 4 bases and J by 9 bases; unmatched bases: 6. The CDR3 loop is CASSSTGVSSPLHF. CDR3 bases: TGTGCCAGCAGCTCCACAGGGGTGAGTTCACCCCTCCACTTT.